This T cell receptor (beta chain) was found in a study of CD8+ T cells in alopecia areata. At the level of the study: Scalp area affected, as a percentage, set the severity score of treated patients.

Investigators isolated RNA and reverse transcribed it into cDNA to act as the sequencing template. Here immunoSEQ multiplex PCR was the method, and the copy in TCRdb shows in-frame clones only, minus some. The data hold 210,000 or so clones, with more than 60% observed a single time. V shed 4 bases and J 0 bases; nucleotides not matched to a gene: 8. CDR3 length equals 15 residues. The germline gives CDR1 SQVTM, CDR2 ANQGSEA. Treatment here: oral pan-JAK inhibitor, 5-10 mg twice daily. Sorted populations comprised CD4+ and CD8+ T cells obtained from PBMCs. V usage is TRBV29-1 and J usage is TRBJ2-7; 8 bases align to TRBD2. This material consisted of CD4+ T cells sorted from blood, taken at week 44, from a patient treated with tofacitinib. The sequence was obtained from a human donor with alopecia areata. The CDR3 nucleotides read TGCAGCGTTGTTTCTGCGGGGGGTAACTCCTACGAGCAGTACTTC. As protein: CSVVSAGGNSYEQYF.